The clone carrying this T cell receptor (beta chain) was found a few times. The CDR3 has 13 amino acids. Germline assignment: CDR1 MNHEY and CDR2 SVGAGI. V was shortened by 6 bases and J by 3 bases, with 12 bases between the two germline ends. TCRdb analysed the reads with MiXCR anew, one entry per CDR3 protein. The data hold over 300,000 distinct CDR3 sequences, with over 7.5% observed a single time. The sample originates from a study of T cell repertoires in cytomegalovirus infection. Turning to the study itself: Indicated by public TCR beta signatures were CMV infection and matching HLA type.

The clonotype was recovered from a human donor in good health (CMV status not recorded). Some clones in this sample may be carry-over from other donors' samples. Specimen: PBMCs. This chain uses TRBV6-5 with TRBJ2-7; D is unresolved. CDR3 in amino acids: CASRTTRFYEQYF. CDR3 nucleotide sequence: TGTGCCAGCAGAACGACACGGTTCTACGAGCAGTACTTC.